This T cell receptor (beta chain) was recovered during a study of OX40 agonist ivuxolimab in advanced cancers. Findings and caveats of the study: People who partly responded at 0.1-3.0 mg/kg had some of the least clonal expansion seen.

Looked up from germline, CDR1 is MGHDK and CDR2 is SYGVNS. V trimming: 6 bases; J trimming: 0 bases; junction bases outside the gene matches: 3. The CDR3 runs to 14 residues. Assay used: immunoSEQ multiplex PCR; TCRdb lists only in-frame clones, some missing. The sample holds 60,000 to 65,000 clones, more than 80% seen once. Regarding this clone: Its matching antigen is unknown.

The rearrangement uses TRBV25-1 and TRBJ2-3, with 7 bases aligning to TRBD2. The TCR originated in an adult with an advanced solid tumor such as melanoma, head and neck, liver or kidney cancer. Specimen: CD4+ or CD8+ T cells sorted from blood, collected in a trial of the OX40 agonist ivuxolimab. The CDR3 nucleotides read TGTGCCAGCAGGGGAGGGACTAGCACAGATACGCAGTATTTT. This gives the protein CASRGGTSTDTQYF.